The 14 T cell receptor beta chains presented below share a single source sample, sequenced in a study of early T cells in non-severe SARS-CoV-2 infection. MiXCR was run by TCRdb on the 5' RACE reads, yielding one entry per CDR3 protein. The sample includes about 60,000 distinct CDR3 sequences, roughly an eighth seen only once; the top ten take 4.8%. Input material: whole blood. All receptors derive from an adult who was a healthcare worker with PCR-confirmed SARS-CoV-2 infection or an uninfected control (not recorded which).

CDR3 region: CASSLEGSNEQFF. The DNA of the CDR3 is TGTGCCAGCAGTTTAGAAGGATCCAATGAGCAGTTCTTC. The chain carries TRBV12-3 or TRBV12-4 and TRBJ2-1, with unresolved D. This CDR3 is 13 amino acids long. The V gene lost 1 base and the J gene lost 6 bases, with 7 bases spanning the gap.

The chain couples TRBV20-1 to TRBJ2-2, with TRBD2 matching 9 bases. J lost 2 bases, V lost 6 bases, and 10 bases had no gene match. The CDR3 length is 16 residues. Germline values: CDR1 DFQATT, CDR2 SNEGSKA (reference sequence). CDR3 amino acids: CSAPDLAGKNTGELFF. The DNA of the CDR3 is TGCAGTGCACCGGACCTAGCGGGGAAAAACACCGGGGAGCTGTTTTTT.

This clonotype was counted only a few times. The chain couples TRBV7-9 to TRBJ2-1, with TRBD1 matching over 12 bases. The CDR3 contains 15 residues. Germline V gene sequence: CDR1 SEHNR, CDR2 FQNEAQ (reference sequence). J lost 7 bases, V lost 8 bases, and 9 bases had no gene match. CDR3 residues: CASGGGTGGWNEQFF. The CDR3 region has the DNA TGTGCCAGCGGCGGCGGGACAGGGGGCTGGAATGAGCAGTTCTTC.

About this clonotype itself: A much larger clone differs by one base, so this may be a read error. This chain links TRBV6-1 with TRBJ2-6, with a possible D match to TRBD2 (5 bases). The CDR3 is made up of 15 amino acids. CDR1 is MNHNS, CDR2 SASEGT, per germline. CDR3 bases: TGTGACAGCAGTGAAGAACTAGCTGGGGCCAACGTCCTGACTTTC. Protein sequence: CDSSEELAGANVLTF.

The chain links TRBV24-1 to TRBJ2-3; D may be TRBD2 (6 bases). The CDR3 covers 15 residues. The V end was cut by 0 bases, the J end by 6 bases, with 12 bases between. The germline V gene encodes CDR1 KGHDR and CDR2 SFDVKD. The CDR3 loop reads CATSDLGIGRDTQYF. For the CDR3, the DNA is TGTGCCACCAGTGATTTGGGGATTGGGAGGGATACGCAGTATTTT.

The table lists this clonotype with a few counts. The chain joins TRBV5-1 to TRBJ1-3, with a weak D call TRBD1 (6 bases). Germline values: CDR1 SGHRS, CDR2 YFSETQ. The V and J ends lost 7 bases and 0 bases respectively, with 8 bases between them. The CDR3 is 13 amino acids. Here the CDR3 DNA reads TGCGCCAGCGCGGACAGCTCTGGAAACACCATATATTTT. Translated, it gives CASADSSGNTIYF.

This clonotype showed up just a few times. CDR3 sequence: CASSLEWSDTQYF. DNA of the CDR3: TGCGCCAGCAGCTTGGAGTGGTCAGATACGCAGTATTTT. V gene TRBV5-1 combines with J gene TRBJ2-3; D remains unclear. Trimming took off 0 bases at V and 4 bases at J, with 6 bases between the two ends. CDR3 size: 13 residues. Per germline, CDR1 SGHRS and CDR2 YFSETQ. Complete variable domain (other parts from reference TRBV5-1 and TRBJ2-3): KAGVTQTPRYLIKTRGQQVTLSCSPISGHRSVSWYQQTPGQGLQFLFEYFSETQRNKGNFPGRFSGRQFSNSRSEMNVSTLELGDSALYLCASSLEWSDTQYFGPGTRLTVL.

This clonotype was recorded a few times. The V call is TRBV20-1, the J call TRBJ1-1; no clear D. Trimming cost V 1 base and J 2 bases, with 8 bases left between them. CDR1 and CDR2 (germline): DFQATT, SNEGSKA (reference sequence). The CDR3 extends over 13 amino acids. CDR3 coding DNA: TGCAGTGCTAGAGGCAGAGTTAACACTGAAGCTTTCTTT. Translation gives CSARGRVNTEAFF.

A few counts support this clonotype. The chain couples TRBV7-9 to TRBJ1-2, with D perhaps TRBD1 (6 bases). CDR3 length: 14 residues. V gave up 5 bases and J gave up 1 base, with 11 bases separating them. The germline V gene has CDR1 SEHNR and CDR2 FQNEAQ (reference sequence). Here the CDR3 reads CASSKQGGNYGYTF. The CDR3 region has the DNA TGTGCCAGCAGCAAACAGGGAGGTAACTATGGCTACACCTTC. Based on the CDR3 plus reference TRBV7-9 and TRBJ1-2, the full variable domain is DTGVSQNPRHKITKRGQNVTFRCDPISEHNRLYWYRQTLGQGPEFLTYFQNEAQLEKSRLLSDRFSAERPKGSFSTLEIQRTEQGDSAMYLCASSKQGGNYGYTFGSGTRLTVV.

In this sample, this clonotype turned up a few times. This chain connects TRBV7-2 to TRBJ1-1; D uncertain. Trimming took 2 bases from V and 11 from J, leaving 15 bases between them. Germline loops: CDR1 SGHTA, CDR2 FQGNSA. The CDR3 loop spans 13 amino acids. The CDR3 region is CASSLKGISLAFF. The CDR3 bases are TGTGCCAGCAGCTTAAAGGGAATAAGTCTGGCTTTCTTT.

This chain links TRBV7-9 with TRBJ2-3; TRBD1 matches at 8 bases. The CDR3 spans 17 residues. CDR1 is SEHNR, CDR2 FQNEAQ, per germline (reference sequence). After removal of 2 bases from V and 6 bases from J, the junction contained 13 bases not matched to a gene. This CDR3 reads CASSLSSAGGNSDTQYF. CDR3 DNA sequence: TGTGCCAGCAGCTTAAGTTCGGCAGGGGGCAATTCGGATACGCAGTATTTT.

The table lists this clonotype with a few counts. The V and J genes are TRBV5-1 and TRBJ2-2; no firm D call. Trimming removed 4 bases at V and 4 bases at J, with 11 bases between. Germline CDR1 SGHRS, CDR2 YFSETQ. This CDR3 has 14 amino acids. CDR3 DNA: TGCGCCAGCAGCGTAGACCCAAGCACCGGGGAGCTGTTTTTT. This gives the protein CASSVDPSTGELFF.

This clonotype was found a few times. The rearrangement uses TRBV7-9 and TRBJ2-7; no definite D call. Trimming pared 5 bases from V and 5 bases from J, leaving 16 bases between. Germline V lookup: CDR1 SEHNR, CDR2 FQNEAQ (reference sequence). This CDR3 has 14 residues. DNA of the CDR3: TGTGCCAGCAGCCCTCTAACTTCGTCCGACGAGCAGTACTTC. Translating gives CASSPLTSSDEQYF.

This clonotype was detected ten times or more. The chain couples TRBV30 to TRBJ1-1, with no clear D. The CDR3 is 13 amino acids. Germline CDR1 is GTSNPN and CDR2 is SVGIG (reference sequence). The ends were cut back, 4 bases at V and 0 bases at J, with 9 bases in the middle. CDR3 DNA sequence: TGTGCCTGGAACCTAATTATGAACACTGAAGCTTTCTTT. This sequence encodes CAWNLIMNTEAFF.